The 20 T cell receptor beta chains below were found in one sample sequenced in a study of identical twins (dated by TCRdb to the mid-2010s). Library preparation used 5' RACE. TCRdb shows the sequencer as Illumina HiSeq 2000. TCRdb reworked the public reads: Q25 trimming with fastp, MiXCR clone assembly, productive beta chains retained. Each record represents a unique CDR3 protein, reported with the most common genes and DNA among its rows. The table for this sample lists a few hundred thousand distinct CDR3 sequences; roughly 9% of them were counted only once. The ten top clones hold more than 8% of the sample. The sample was naive T cells sorted from blood. In the paper's terms, the cell subset or site label means: cells isolated with a human naive T-cell isolation kit. The origin of the receptors is a woman in her 50s in good health.

This clonotype was recorded a few times. The chain joins TRBV11-1 to TRBJ2-7; 9 bases agree with TRBD2. Trimming at V came to 5 bases and at J to 3 bases, leaving 11 bases not matched to a gene. The length of the CDR3 is 16 residues. The germline CDR1 and CDR2 sequences are SGHAT and FQDESV (reference sequence). This CDR3 reads CASSTLSSGARYEQYF. Here the CDR3 DNA reads TGTGCCAGCAGCACGTTGTCTAGCGGGGCCCGCTACGAGCAGTACTTC.

This clonotype was recorded at least ten times. The chain recombines TRBV11-2 with TRBJ2-7; 7 bases match TRBD1. Germline V gene lookup returns CDR1 SGHAT and CDR2 FQNNGV. This CDR3 contains 15 residues. The ends lost 4 bases at V and 6 bases at J; junction bases unmatched: 12. CDR3 residues: CASSSNFGTAFEQYF. The CDR3 DNA follows: TGTGCCAGCAGCTCTAACTTTGGGACAGCCTTCGAGCAGTACTTC.

The rearrangement links TRBV5-6 to TRBJ2-3; no clear D. This CDR3 is built from 15 residues. CDR1 is SGHDT, CDR2 YYEEEE, per germline. V gave up 2 bases and J gave up 4 bases, with 14 bases separating them. The CDR3 bases are TGTGCCAGCAGCTTTTTGGTGTCCGGCCCAGATACGCAGTATTTT. Its protein is CASSFLVSGPDTQYF.

This clonotype has a count of ten or more. The chain is built from TRBV7-9 and TRBJ2-1; TRBD2 matches 7 bases. V gave up 5 bases and J gave up 4 bases; unmatched junction bases: 11. This CDR3 is 16 amino acids long. In germline, CDR1 is SEHNR, CDR2 FQNEAQ (reference sequence). CDR3 in DNA: TGTGCCAGCAGCCCCCCCTGGGCTAGCGGATACAATGAGCAGTTCTTC. As protein: CASSPPWASGYNEQFF.

In its sample, this clonotype was seen many times. The chain recombines TRBV24-1 with TRBJ2-1, with 9 bases aligning to TRBD2. CDR1 is KGHDR and CDR2 is SFDVKD in the germline V gene. The CDR3 contains 16 residues. V dropped 5 bases and J dropped 8; count of bases not matched to a gene: 12. The CDR3 loop is CATSGGGSGSGDEQFF. The CDR3 DNA reads TGTGCCACCAGTGGGGGAGGTAGCGGGAGTGGGGATGAGCAGTTCTTC.

The chain carries TRBV3-1 and TRBJ2-7; 9 bases fit TRBD2. V shed 6 bases and J 5 bases; nucleotides not matched to a gene: 5. Germline V CDR1 and CDR2: LGHDT, YNNKEL (reference sequence). CDR3 length: 13 amino acids. The CDR3 here is CASRASGNDEQYF. CDR3 bases: TGTGCCAGCAGGGCTAGCGGGAATGACGAGCAGTACTTC.

The V call is TRBV20-1, the J call TRBJ2-7, with 8 nucleotides matching TRBD1. Per germline, CDR1 DFQATT and CDR2 SNEGSKA (reference sequence). Trimming at V came to 4 bases and at J to 2 bases, leaving 7 bases not matched to a gene. This CDR3 has 14 residues. CDR3 region: CSAIQQGVTYEQYF. CDR3 in DNA: TGCAGTGCTATCCAACAGGGGGTAACCTACGAGCAGTACTTC.

In this sample, this clonotype turned up many times. The chain employs TRBV5-1 and TRBJ1-5, with D possibly TRBD1 on 5 matching bases. The germline V and J ends were trimmed by 6 bases and 4 bases, with 14 bases remaining between them. Germline V CDR1 and CDR2: SGHRS, YFSETQ. The CDR3 covers 14 residues. The CDR3 nucleotides read TGCGCCAGCACCCCCGACAGATATAATCAGCCCCAGCATTTT. This sequence encodes CASTPDRYNQPQHF.

This clonotype occurred a few times. The CDR3 DNA reads as TGTGCCAGCAGCCCCTTCGACAGGGGCGGCGGGGAGCTGTTTTTT. This gives the protein CASSPFDRGGGELFF. The chain employs TRBV12-3 or TRBV12-4 and TRBJ2-2, with 8 bases lining up with TRBD1. There are 15 residues in the CDR3. The V and J ends lost 6 bases and 7 bases, in that order; junction bases with no gene match: 10.

The sample holds a few counts of this clonotype. This sequence joins TRBV5-4 and TRBJ2-5; D call uncertain. Germline loops: CDR1 SGHNT, CDR2 YYREEE (reference sequence). The CDR3 extends over 14 amino acids. The germline V and J ends were trimmed by 0 bases and 1 base, with 7 bases remaining between them. CDR3 in amino acids: CASSLGHSQETQYF. DNA for the CDR3: TGTGCCAGCAGCTTGGGACATTCCCAAGAGACCCAGTACTTC.

This chain links TRBV7-3 with TRBJ2-5; 9 bases fit TRBD2. Germline V CDR1 and CDR2: SGHTA, FQGTGA. This CDR3 spans 15 amino acids. Trimming took 5 bases from V and 3 from J; bases not matched to a gene: 7. The CDR3 sequence is CASSHSGSGEETQYF. The CDR3 coding sequence is TGTGCCAGCAGCCATAGCGGGAGTGGGGAAGAGACCCAGTACTTC.

This clonotype was counted many times. The chain links TRBV20-1 to TRBJ2-5; D uncertain. V was shortened by 2 bases and J by 5 bases, with 9 bases between the two germline ends. This CDR3 contains 12 residues. CDR1 and CDR2 from the germline V gene are DFQATT and SNEGSKA (reference sequence). The CDR3 spells CSARYGLETQYF. The CDR3 coding sequence is TGCAGTGCTAGATACGGATTGGAGACCCAGTACTTC.

The V and J genes are TRBV7-9 and TRBJ2-1; TRBD2 matches 8 bases. Germline values: CDR1 SEHNR, CDR2 FQNEAQ (reference sequence). After removal of 4 bases from V and 0 bases from J, the junction contained 5 bases not matched to a gene. This CDR3 region has 16 residues. The CDR3 nucleotides are TGTGCCAGCAGCTGGGTAGCGGGGAGCTCCTACAATGAGCAGTTCTTC. Protein product: CASSWVAGSSYNEQFF.

The chain uses TRBV10-2 and TRBJ2-3; TRBD2 agrees at 12 bases. This CDR3 comprises 15 residues. Germline CDR1 is WSHSY and CDR2 is SAAADI. V gave up 7 bases and J gave up 1 base; unmatched junction bases: 3. In DNA form, the CDR3 reads TGCGCCAGCACCTGGACTAGCGGGGGCACAGATACGCAGTATTTT. Translating gives CASTWTSGGTDTQYF.

This CDR3 reads CASSAPDSYNEQFF. In DNA, the CDR3 is TGTGCCAGCAGCGCGCCAGATTCGTACAATGAGCAGTTCTTC. The rearrangement joins TRBV5-5 to TRBJ2-1; D gene ambiguous. V was shortened by 4 bases and J by 4 bases, with 12 bases between the two germline ends. In germline, CDR1 is SGHKS, CDR2 YYEKEE (reference sequence). This CDR3 is built from 14 residues.

This clonotype has a count of ten or more. The V gene is TRBV27, the J gene TRBJ1-4, with TRBD1 as a possible D gene (6 bases). Trimming took 3 bases from V and 7 from J, leaving 15 bases between them. Germline CDR1 reads MNHEY; CDR2 reads SMNVEV (reference sequence). This CDR3 has 15 amino acids. CDR3 amino acids: CASSFQQGSSEKLFF. The CDR3 DNA reads TGTGCCAGCAGTTTCCAACAGGGATCTAGTGAAAAACTGTTTTTT. The full variable domain, with the rest looked up from reference TRBV27 and TRBJ1-4, is EAQVTQNPRYLITVTGKKLTVTCSQNMNHEYMSWYRQDPGLGLRQIYYSMNVEVTDKGDVPEGYKVSRKEKRNFPLILESPSPNQTSLYFCASSFQQGSSEKLFFGSGTQLSVL.

This clonotype occurred a few times. This chain joins TRBV24-1 and TRBJ1-2; no firm D call. The CDR3 extends over 12 amino acids. The V gene's germline CDR1 is KGHDR and CDR2 SFDVKD. With 5 bases removed from V and 7 bases from J, the gap between germline ends came to 10 bases. Here the CDR3 DNA reads TGTGCCACCAGTGGTACAGTCTCTGGCTACACCTTC. Its translation is CATSGTVSGYTF.

The sample holds a few counts of this clonotype. This sequence joins TRBV7-9 and TRBJ1-1; D is perhaps TRBD1 (6 bases). CDR1 is SEHNR and CDR2 is FQNEAQ in the germline V gene (reference sequence). The V and J ends lost 5 bases and 1 base respectively, with 11 bases between them. This CDR3 is 14 amino acids long. This chain's CDR3 is CASSRGQENTEAFF. DNA for the CDR3: TGTGCCAGCAGCCGGGGACAAGAGAACACTGAAGCTTTCTTT.

The J gene is TRBJ1-6, the V gene TRBV14; maybe TRBD1 (5 bases). Germline V lookup: CDR1 SGHDN, CDR2 FVKESK. Between the trimmed V and J ends, which lost 1 base and 7 bases, there was a span of 14 bases. The CDR3 contains 16 residues. CDR3 DNA: TGTGCCAGCAGCCAAGTAGCAGGGACTTTCAATTCACCCCTCCACTTT. Its translation: CASSQVAGTFNSPLHF.

This clonotype was counted only a few times. The V and J genes are TRBV7-9 and TRBJ1-1; D not resolved. In germline, CDR1 is SEHNR, CDR2 FQNEAQ (reference sequence). V lost 5 bases and J 3 bases, leaving 7 bases between the germline ends. The CDR3 extends over 12 amino acids. CDR3 amino acids: CASSPGHTEAFF. The CDR3 DNA is TGTGCCAGCAGCCCCGGGCACACTGAAGCTTTCTTT.